This T cell receptor (beta chain) emerged from a study of blood T cell repertoires in COVID-19. This clone has only one observation. Sequencing used immunoSEQ multiplex PCR; TCRdb keeps in-frame clones, though not all of them. This table has a few hundred thousand clones, roughly 84% appearing once. Germline assignment: CDR1 LGHDT and CDR2 YNNKEL (reference sequence). Losses at the gene ends were 4 bases for V and 3 bases for J; bases not matched to a gene: 6. This CDR3 has 17 amino acids. The sample comprised peripheral blood. This clonotype was sampled from a man aged 35-49 years with acute or convalescent COVID-19. The chain carries TRBV3-1 (or the pseudogene TRBV3-2) and TRBJ2-3; 14 nucleotides match TRBD2. The CDR3 spells CASSPGLAGVYTDTQYF. DNA for the CDR3: TGTGCCAGCAGCCCGGGACTAGCGGGGGTGTATACAGATACGCAGTATTTT.